The sequence of this TCR beta chain was determined in a study of T-cell reconstitution after alpha-beta-depleted transplantation in children. Study-wide points: Where some patients showed high TCRbeta diversity at day 60, it came from recipient T cells and thymic progenitors that had survived. One year after transplant, T-cell counts and diversity came mostly from newly produced T cells.

Germline-derived CDR1 and CDR2 are DFQATT and SNEGSKA (reference sequence). This CDR3 has 12 residues. V shed 7 bases and J shed 5 bases, with 13 bases lying between them. This clonotype was observed many times. Its antigen is currently unknown. Unique molecular identifiers were built into the TCRbeta library. MiXCR, applied by TCRdb to the PCR reads, yields one record per CDR3 protein. This sample has around 670,000 distinct CDR3 sequences, with roughly 13% found just once. V is TRBV20-1 and J is TRBJ2-3; D possibly corresponds to TRBD1 (6 bases). The material sequenced was PBMCs, taken before TCRalphabeta/CD19-depleted stem cell transplant. The sequence derives from a girl aged 2-10 years with congenital amegakaryocytic thrombocytopenia, due to receive a stem cell transplant. CDR3 sequence (DNA): TGCAGTGTCCCGTGGGGGCTAGATACGCAGTATTTT. Translating gives CSVPWGLDTQYF.